This TCR beta chain was sequenced during a study of radiotherapy plus CTLA-4 blockade in lung cancer (dated by TCRdb to 2016 to 2019). Looking at the study overall: Objective responses were observed in 18% of enrolled patients, and disease control was achieved in roughly 30%.

The study tested focal radiation therapy combined with CTLA-4 blockade (ipilimumab) in patients with chemo-refractory metastatic non-small-cell lung cancer. On this clone itself: No antigen is known for it. It has no much larger one-base neighbor in the sample; base qualities were not kept.

Broader findings and caveats from the paper: Early dynamic changes in blood T cell clones, together with increased serum interferon-beta after radiation, were reported as the strongest predictors of response. TCR clones derived from tumors expanded in peripheral blood after treatment with radiotherapy and ipilimumab.

From the germline V gene, CDR1 is SGHRS and CDR2 is YFSETQ. The V and J ends are trimmed by 0 bases and 6 bases, leaving 13 bases between them. From its cysteine to its phenylalanine, the CDR3 spans 15 amino acids. Only the CDR3 region is kept as DNA, spanning 45 bases read in frame from base 1. Libraries were constructed by the immunoSEQ multiplex PCR assay. TCRdb took this table from immuneACCESS and kept in-frame rearrangements with V and J called. Such tables lack part of the clones; where checked against another copy, unresolved V genes explain under half of the gap, and the rest is unexplained. Present in this sample are around 99,000 clones, 85% to 90% of which were seen just once. The biggest ten clones account for about 5.3% of the sample.

Sequencing was performed on peripheral blood, taken from a patient treated with radiotherapy plus ipilimumab. This TCR was sampled from a human donor with non-small cell lung cancer that progressed on radiotherapy plus ipilimumab. The chain joins TRBV5-1 to TRBJ2-1; TRBD2 is a weak D gene call, 6 bases matching. The DNA reads as follows: TGCGCCAGCAGCTTGGTGGCGGGAAGAGGCAATGAGCAGTTCTTC. Translated, this gives CASSLVAGRGNEQFF.